This passage covers 16 T cell receptor beta chains from one sample sequenced in a study of cytomegalovirus exposure and HLA in healthy donors. The PCR ran on 60 Vbeta and 13 Jbeta primers. The data were produced by immunoSEQ multiplex PCR, yet TCRdb's version contains in-frame clones alone and is incomplete. The data show approximately 220,000 clones, about 77% seen once. The sample taken for sequencing was PBMCs. The receptors were sampled from a woman under 40 in good health and CMV-seronegative.

The chain carries TRBV9 and TRBJ2-2; TRBD1 agrees at 7 bases. Germline V CDR1 and CDR2: SGDLS, YYNGEE. The J segment lost 1 base and the V segment lost 3 bases, leaving 6 bases of the junction unmatched. The CDR3 is made up of 16 amino acids. CDR3 in amino acids: CASSDFRTGNTGELFF. The CDR3 bases are TGTGCCAGCAGCGACTTCAGGACAGGGAACACCGGGGAGCTGTTTTTT.

This chain links TRBV11-3 with TRBJ1-1, with D perhaps matching TRBD1 (6 bases). This CDR3 has 13 residues. Germline loops: CDR1 SGHNT, CDR2 YENEEA. V was cut by 5 bases and J by 4 bases, with 11 bases left in between. The CDR3 loop is CASSRGAGTEAFF. The CDR3 DNA follows: TGTGCCAGCAGCCGGGGGGCCGGCACTGAAGCTTTCTTT.

This chain joins TRBV11-2 and TRBJ1-2; D is undetermined. Per germline, CDR1 SGHAT and CDR2 FQNNGV. V was trimmed by 0 bases and J by 8 bases, leaving 13 bases between them. The CDR3 loop spans 14 amino acids. CDR3 region: CASSLDWASGGYTF. The DNA of the CDR3 is TGTGCCAGCAGCTTAGATTGGGCCTCGGGGGGCTACACCTTC.

V gene TRBV5-1 combines with J gene TRBJ2-7; 7 bases are shared with TRBD2. After removal of 2 bases from V and 0 bases from J, the junction contained 2 bases not matched to a gene. Germline V gene data show CDR1 as SGHRS and CDR2 as YFSETQ. The CDR3 covers 14 residues. The CDR3 nucleotides are TGCGCCAGCAGCTTACTAGCGAGCTCCTACGAGCAGTACTTC. Translated: CASSLLASSYEQYF.

The rearrangement links TRBV30 to TRBJ2-2; the match to TRBD2 covers 7 bases. The junction had 18 bases not matched to a gene; V was cut back by 8 bases and J by 0 bases. The CDR3 runs to 18 residues. CDR1 is GTSNPN, CDR2 SVGIG, per germline (reference sequence). CDR3 residues: CALPQTREGEPNTGELFF. The CDR3 coding sequence is TGTGCCCTACCACAGACCAGGGAGGGAGAACCGAACACCGGGGAGCTGTTTTTT.

This clone was picked up a small number of times. CDR3 sequence reads: CASSQREAATEAFF. CDR3 DNA sequence: TGTGCCAGCAGTCAAAGGGAGGCGGCCACTGAAGCTTTCTTT. V usage is TRBV6-5 and J usage is TRBJ1-1; D call uncertain. The CDR3 runs 14 residues. Looked up from germline, CDR1 is MNHEY and CDR2 is SVGAGI. V was trimmed by 5 bases and J by 4 bases, leaving 14 bases between them.

This clone was detected only a few times. This chain connects TRBV29-1 to TRBJ1-2, with a tentative D call TRBD1 (6 bases). V lost 4 bases, J lost 0 bases, and 21 bases lay in between. CDR3 length: 17 amino acids. Germline values: CDR1 SQVTM, CDR2 ANQGSEA. DNA of the CDR3: TGCAGCGTTGGTCTGGTACAGGGACGATCGACTAACTATGGCTACACCTTC. Encoded protein: CSVGLVQGRSTNYGYTF.

The rearrangement links TRBV2 to TRBJ1-2, with D tentatively TRBD1 (5 bases). The CDR3 runs to 15 residues. Germline V gene lookup returns CDR1 SNHLY and CDR2 FYNNEI. Trimming left V 7 bases short and J 3 bases short, with 18 bases between. This CDR3 is CASTWDSGGYYGYTF. CDR3 coding DNA: TGTGCCAGCACCTGGGACTCCGGGGGGTACTATGGCTACACCTTC.

The V gene is TRBV14, the J gene TRBJ2-3; no clear D gene. The CDR3 extends over 12 amino acids. Germline CDR1 is SGHDN and CDR2 is FVKESK. With 2 bases removed from V and 4 bases from J, the gap between germline ends came to 4 bases. The chain's CDR3 is CASSQNSDTQYF. Here the CDR3 DNA reads TGTGCCAGCAGCCAAAACTCAGATACGCAGTATTTT.

This clone was seen a handful of times. The sample carries other DNA sequences with the same CDR3. This chain uses TRBV5-1 with TRBJ2-3; 13 nucleotides line up with TRBD2. J was trimmed by 4 bases and V by 3 bases; bases with no gene match: 5. Germline assignment: CDR1 SGHRS and CDR2 YFSETQ. This CDR3 region has 16 residues. The CDR3 nucleotides are TGCGCCAGCAGCTCAGGACTAGCGGGGGAAGCAGATACGCAGTATTTT. Translating it yields CASSSGLAGEADTQYF.

This clone appeared a single time. This sequence joins TRBV4-1 and TRBJ2-1; 7 nucleotides match TRBD1. This CDR3 region has 14 residues. Germline-derived CDR1 and CDR2 are MGHRA and YSYEKL. Trimming took 4 bases from V and 9 from J; bases not matched to a gene: 9. The CDR3 sequence is CASSPYKGAGEQFF. The CDR3 DNA is TGCGCCAGCAGCCCTTATAAGGGGGCAGGTGAGCAGTTCTTC.

This chain links TRBV2 with TRBJ1-4; perhaps TRBD1 as D (6 bases). The length of the CDR3 is 14 residues. Trimming cost V 6 bases and J 5 bases, with 13 bases left between them. The V gene's germline CDR1 is SNHLY and CDR2 FYNNEI. CDR3: CASSVDRWNEKLFF. CDR3 nucleotide sequence: TGTGCCAGCAGCGTAGACAGGTGGAATGAAAAACTGTTTTTT.

About this clone itself: At the DNA level, this CDR3 is encoded by other sequences in the same sample as well. The gene calls are TRBV2 and TRBJ1-2; possibly TRBD1 for D (6 bases). Germline V CDR1 and CDR2: SNHLY, FYNNEI. Trimming stripped 5 bases from V and 2 bases from J, with 9 bases between. This CDR3 region has 13 residues. Written as DNA, the CDR3 is TGTGCCAGCAGTCCCCAGGGGAACTATGGCTACACCTTC. Its translation is CASSPQGNYGYTF.

This rearrangement joins TRBV6-5 to TRBJ2-7; D is perhaps TRBD2 (6 bases). Trimming took 5 bases from V and 4 from J, leaving 18 bases between them. Germline loops: CDR1 MNHEY, CDR2 SVGAGI. The CDR3 contains 15 residues. The CDR3 nucleotides are TGTGCCAGCAGTAGCCAGACGGCGGGGTTTTACGAGCAGTACTTC. Translating it yields CASSSQTAGFYEQYF.

This clone was seen once. The chain links TRBV7-3 to TRBJ2-1, with TRBD2 matching over 14 bases. V was clipped by 6 bases and J by 5 bases; unmatched bases: 12. Germline CDR1 is SGHTA and CDR2 is FQGTGA. The CDR3 is 18 amino acids. CDR3 in DNA: TGTGCCAGCAGTCGAAGACTAGCGGGAGGGATAAGTAACAATGAGCAGTTCTTC. Residues: CASSRRLAGGISNNEQFF. Supplemented by reference TRBV7-3 and TRBJ2-1, the full variable domain reads GAGVSQTPSNKVTEKGKYVELRCDPISGHTALYWYRQSLGQGPEFLIYFQGTGAADDSGLPNDRFFAVRPEGSVSTLKIQRTERGDSAVYLCASSRRLAGGISNNEQFFGPGTRLTVL.

The J gene is TRBJ2-3, the V gene TRBV19; 8 bases are a match to TRBD1. In germline, CDR1 is LNHDA, CDR2 SQIVND (reference sequence). Trimming at V came to 6 bases and at J to 1 base, leaving 9 bases not matched to a gene. The length of the CDR3 is 16 residues. The CDR3 sequence: CASSLTPGQGTDTQYF. CDR3 DNA sequence: TGTGCCAGTAGCCTAACCCCGGGACAGGGCACAGATACGCAGTATTTT.